The T cell receptor (beta chain) described here comes from a study of cytomegalovirus exposure and HLA in healthy donors. The wider study: A prior study identified 120 million or so unique TCR beta sequences from 150 million to 200 million T cells. Study-wide results and limits: Later analysis suggested most CMV-associated TCR beta chains were HLA-restricted.

The germline gives CDR1 LNHDA, CDR2 SQIVND (reference sequence). The trim removed 5 bases at V and 2 bases at J, leaving 12 bases unmatched. CDR3 length: 16 residues. Researchers ran the PCR with 60 Vbeta and 13 Jbeta primers. Using immunoSEQ multiplex PCR, the repertoire was profiled, and TCRdb retains in-frame clones only, with some absent. The data show under 200,000 clones, more than 80% seen once. Details on this clone: The antigen is unknown.

Each of the donors was a healthy bone marrow donor. The rearrangement joins TRBV19 to TRBJ2-7, with 7 bases fitting TRBD1. This receptor was taken from a young woman in good health and CMV-seronegative. Sequencing was carried out using PBMCs. The CDR3 spells CASSHLTGAVPYEQYF. The CDR3 DNA follows: TGTGCCAGTAGTCATCTTACAGGGGCTGTACCCTACGAGCAGTACTTC.